The clone carrying this TCR beta chain came up a few times. What it binds is unknown. The sample belongs to a study of T cell repertoires in cytomegalovirus infection. Study results and caveats: Ex vivo responses were dominated by HLA-C-restricted CMV-specific TCR beta clonotypes.

TCRdb recomputed calls from the reads with MiXCR, one row per CDR3 protein. The data contain 150,000 to 200,000 distinct CDR3 sequences, under 20% of them singletons. V trimming: 7 bases; J trimming: 4 bases; junction bases outside the gene matches: 11. CDR3 length equals 15 residues. From germline, CDR1 is MDHEN and CDR2 SYDVKM. V is TRBV28 and J is TRBJ2-5, with 8 bases lining up with TRBD2. Sequencing input: CD8+ T cells from PBMCs. The source of this sequence is a human donor in good health (CMV status not recorded). Some clones in this sample may be carry-over from other donors' samples. The CDR3 DNA reads TGTGCCAGCACCCTCCGGGGCGGGGGGAGAGAGACCCAGTACTTC. It translates to CASTLRGGGRETQYF.